The 21 T cell receptor beta chains below were found in one sample sequenced in a study of blood T cell repertoires in COVID-19. Data came from immunoSEQ multiplex PCR; TCRdb stores just in-frame clones and leaves some out. Here the sample spans some 31,000 clones, 90% being singletons. Sequenced: peripheral blood. These receptors were taken from a man aged 60-69 years with active COVID-19.

The rearrangement joins TRBV19 to TRBJ2-7; 9 bases map to TRBD2. With 6 bases clipped from V and 0 bases from J, the junction kept 6 bases outside the gene matches. Germline CDR1 is LNHDA and CDR2 is SQIVND (reference sequence). CDR3 length: 15 amino acids. The CDR3 loop reads CASRISGGSSYEQYF. CDR3 coding DNA: TGTGCCAGTAGAATTAGCGGGGGAAGCTCCTACGAGCAGTACTTC.

V usage is TRBV7-9 and J usage is TRBJ2-2; unclear D gene. V was shortened by 4 bases and J by 2 bases, with 8 bases between the two germline ends. This CDR3 region has 14 residues. Per the germline V gene, CDR1 is SEHNR and CDR2 is FQNEAQ (reference sequence). CDR3 sequence reads: CASSYDINTGELFF. CDR3 nucleotide sequence: TGTGCCAGCAGCTACGACATAAACACCGGGGAGCTGTTTTTT.

V usage is TRBV30 and J usage is TRBJ2-7; the D gene is possibly TRBD1 (8 bases). The V and J ends lost 8 bases and 8 bases respectively, with 22 bases between them. The CDR3 runs to 13 residues. In germline, CDR1 is GTSNPN, CDR2 SVGIG (reference sequence). CDR3 coding DNA: TGTGCCGGTGCAAAGAACAGGGGGGGGAAGCAGTACTTC. It translates to CAGAKNRGGKQYF.

This chain links TRBV4-1 with TRBJ2-7; D gene unclear. Germline loops: CDR1 MGHRA, CDR2 YSYEKL. Between the trimmed V and J ends, which lost 4 bases and 0 bases, there was a span of 13 bases. The CDR3 spans 15 residues. The CDR3 region is CASSRAIVSSYEQYF. The DNA of the CDR3 is TGCGCCAGCAGCCGGGCCATTGTGAGCTCCTACGAGCAGTACTTC.

The V and J genes are TRBV6-5 and TRBJ1-5, with D possibly being TRBD1 (5 bases). Germline CDR1 is MNHEY and CDR2 is SVGAGI. V was shortened by 6 bases and J by 3 bases, with 12 bases between the two germline ends. The CDR3 totals 14 residues. The chain's CDR3 is CASRPQGINQPQHF. CDR3 bases: TGTGCCAGCAGACCCCAGGGTATCAATCAGCCCCAGCATTTT.

The chain employs TRBV18 and TRBJ2-3; 14 bases line up with TRBD2. J lost 4 bases, V lost 3 bases, and 6 bases had no gene match. The CDR3 spans 17 residues. Germline CDR1 and CDR2: KGHSH and LQKENI. The CDR3 spells CASSPQTSGGAPDTQYF. Written as DNA, the CDR3 is TGTGCCAGCTCACCCCAGACTAGCGGGGGGGCCCCAGATACGCAGTATTTT.

The chain has TRBV30 and TRBJ1-1; D is undetermined. This CDR3 spans 12 amino acids. The germline V gene encodes CDR1 GTSNPN and CDR2 SVGIG (reference sequence). The V gene lost 8 bases and the J gene lost 1 base, with 11 bases spanning the gap. CDR3 DNA sequence: TGTGCCCGGCGCGGTGGGAACACTGAAGCTTTCTTT. Translated, it gives CARRGGNTEAFF.

This clone was seen a handful of times. V and J are TRBV4-1 and TRBJ2-7; 8 nucleotides agree with TRBD1. The CDR3 is 15 residues long. With V trimmed by 2 bases and J by 3 bases, 6 bases remained unmatched. The germline V gene has CDR1 MGHRA and CDR2 YSYEKL. The CDR3 region is CASSQLPGTGYEQYF. DNA of the CDR3: TGCGCCAGCAGCCAACTTCCCGGGACAGGCTACGAGCAGTACTTC.

The table lists this clone with a few counts. J is TRBJ1-6 and V is TRBV14, with D possibly TRBD1 on 5 matching bases. The germline CDR1 and CDR2 sequences are SGHDN and FVKESK. The germline V and J ends were trimmed by 4 bases and 7 bases, with 14 bases remaining between them. This CDR3 spans 15 amino acids. The CDR3 region is CASSLRTGGNSPLHF. The CDR3 region has the DNA TGTGCCAGCAGCCTCCGAACGGGGGGGAATTCACCCCTCCACTTT.

This clone was counted once. The chain employs TRBV19 and TRBJ1-5; 7 nucleotides line up with TRBD1. The CDR3 totals 14 residues. The V and J ends lost 5 bases and 6 bases, in that order; junction bases with no gene match: 7. The germline CDR1 and CDR2 sequences are LNHDA and SQIVND (reference sequence). This chain's CDR3 is CASSPITGAQPQHF. The CDR3 bases are TGTGCCAGTAGTCCCATAACAGGGGCTCAGCCCCAGCATTTT. The full variable domain, with the rest looked up from reference TRBV19 and TRBJ1-5, is DGGITQSPKYLFRKEGQNVTLSCEQNLNHDAMYWYRQDPGQGLRLIYYSQIVNDFQKGDIAEGYSVSREKKESFPLTVTSAQKNPTAFYLCASSPITGAQPQHFGDGTRLSIL.

The chain couples TRBV6-5 to TRBJ1-1; D uncertain. Germline V gene sequence: CDR1 MNHEY, CDR2 SVGAGI. The CDR3 has 13 amino acids. Trimming shortened V by 2 bases and J by 1 base, and 5 bases separated the two germline ends. This chain's CDR3 is CASSYTTNTEAFF. The CDR3, as DNA: TGTGCCAGCAGTTACACTACGAACACTGAAGCTTTCTTT.

This sequence joins TRBV11-2 and TRBJ1-6; D might be TRBD1 (6 bases). The germline gives CDR1 SGHAT, CDR2 FQNNGV. This CDR3 comprises 16 residues. V gave up 3 bases and J gave up 7 bases, with 16 bases separating them. The CDR3 DNA sequence: TGTGCCAGCAGCTTCCCGACAGGCCGCACCAATTCACCCCTCCACTTT. Its translation: CASSFPTGRTNSPLHF.

In this sample, this clone turned up once. This chain links TRBV2 with TRBJ2-7, with D possibly being TRBD2 (7 bases). V was shortened by 7 bases and J by 9 bases, with 28 bases between the two germline ends. CDR3 length: 16 residues. CDR1 and CDR2 from the germline V gene are SNHLY and FYNNEI. This CDR3 reads CASTRGARQMSSGQYF. CDR3 bases: TGTGCCAGCACCCGGGGGGCGAGGCAGATGAGCTCGGGGCAGTACTTC.

As regards this clone: One end of the junction fails to match germline, which may point to a read error. Here the CDR3 reads CSVDGQGFAADF. The CDR3 coding sequence is TGCAGCGTTGACGGGCAGGGGTTTGCGGCGGACTTC. The chain recombines TRBV29-1 with TRBJ1-2; the D gene is possibly TRBD1 (6 bases). CDR3 size: 12 residues. CDR1 is SQVTM and CDR2 is ANQGSEA in the germline V gene.

This sequence joins TRBV3-1 (or the pseudogene TRBV3-2) and TRBJ2-7; TRBD2 matches 11 bases. In germline, CDR1 is LGHDT, CDR2 YNNKEL (reference sequence). This CDR3 has 17 residues. Trimming at V came to 1 base and at J to 3 bases, leaving 8 bases not matched to a gene. The CDR3 loop is CASSQVWASGGHYEQYF. The CDR3 DNA follows: TGTGCCAGCAGCCAAGTTTGGGCTAGCGGGGGGCACTACGAGCAGTACTTC.

In its sample, this clone was seen a few times. This chain joins TRBV7-2 and TRBJ2-2; 9 bases match TRBD2. V shed 6 bases, J shed 6 bases, and the junction held 5 bases outside the gene matches. Germline CDR1 reads SGHTA; CDR2 reads FQGNSA. The CDR3 runs 14 residues. The chain's CDR3 is CASRAGGVAGELFF. The CDR3 nucleotides are TGTGCCAGCAGAGCGGGGGGCGTAGCCGGGGAGCTGTTTTTT.

This clone is a singleton in its sample. The gene calls are TRBV6-5 and TRBJ2-7; the D is unclear. Germline V gene sequence: CDR1 MNHEY, CDR2 SVGAGI. The CDR3 contains 15 residues. V was trimmed by 0 bases and J by 3 bases, leaving 12 bases between them. The CDR3 loop reads CASSYSSDPLYEQYF. The CDR3 DNA reads as TGTGCCAGCAGTTACTCGAGCGATCCCCTCTACGAGCAGTACTTC.

The chain has TRBV27 and TRBJ2-5; D might be TRBD1 (6 bases). The V gene's germline CDR1 is MNHEY and CDR2 SMNVEV (reference sequence). V dropped 5 bases and J dropped 5 bases, with 15 bases sitting between them. The CDR3 covers 14 residues. The CDR3 nucleotides are TGTGCCAGCAGTCTTCAAATGGGGGCCGAGACCCAGTACTTC. Its protein is CASSLQMGAETQYF.

CDR3 sequence (DNA): TGTGCCAGCCAGACAGGCCGCTCTGGGGCCAACGTCCTGACTTTC. This codes for CASQTGRSGANVLTF. The rearrangement links TRBV2 to TRBJ2-6; a weak D match, TRBD1 (6 bases). The CDR3 spans 15 residues. The V gene's germline CDR1 is SNHLY and CDR2 FYNNEI. V was shortened by 8 bases and J by 0 bases, with 11 bases between the two germline ends.

This clone was observed a handful of times. The rearrangement joins TRBV6-2 or TRBV6-3 to TRBJ2-2, with TRBD1 matching over 9 bases. CDR1 is MNHEY and CDR2 is SVGEGT in the germline V gene. Trimming cost V 3 bases and J 2 bases; bases outside gene matches: 7. The CDR3 runs 17 residues. CDR3 protein: CASSYGLGQGNTGELFF. The CDR3 DNA reads as TGTGCCAGCAGTTATGGATTGGGACAGGGAAACACCGGGGAGCTGTTTTTT.

V usage is TRBV28 and J usage is TRBJ1-4; no clear D. The germline V gene has CDR1 MDHEN and CDR2 SYDVKM. V gave up 6 bases and J gave up 5 bases, with 16 bases separating them. CDR3 length equals 15 residues. The CDR3, as DNA: TGTGCCAGCAGCCCTGGGGAGACTCTAAATGAAAAACTGTTTTTT. Translation gives CASSPGETLNEKLFF.